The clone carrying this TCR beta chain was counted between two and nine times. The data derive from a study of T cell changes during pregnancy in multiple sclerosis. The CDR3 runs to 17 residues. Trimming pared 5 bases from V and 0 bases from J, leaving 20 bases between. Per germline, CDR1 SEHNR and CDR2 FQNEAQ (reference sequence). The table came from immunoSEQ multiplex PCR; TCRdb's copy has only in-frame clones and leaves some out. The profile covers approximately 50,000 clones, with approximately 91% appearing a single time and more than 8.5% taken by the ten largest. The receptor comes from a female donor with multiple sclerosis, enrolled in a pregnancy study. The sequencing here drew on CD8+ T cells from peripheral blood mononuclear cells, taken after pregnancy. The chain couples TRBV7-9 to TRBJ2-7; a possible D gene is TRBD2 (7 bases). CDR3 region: CASSLIGRDTDSYEQYF. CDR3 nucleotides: TGTGCCAGCAGCCTTATAGGGAGGGACACTGACTCCTACGAGCAGTACTTC.